Following are 5 T cell receptor beta chains from one sample sequenced in a study of blood T cell repertoires in COVID-19. Clones were sequenced by immunoSEQ multiplex PCR, and TCRdb holds only the in-frame ones, with some missing. Altogether approximately 310,000 clones are present, 70% to 90% being singletons, with the ten largest covering roughly 2.3%. What was sequenced was PBMCs or T cells enriched from blood (not recorded which). These receptors were obtained from a man younger than 45 who had recovered from COVID-19.

The chain combines TRBV7-9 with TRBJ2-1; D is perhaps TRBD2 (5 bases). Germline V CDR1 and CDR2: SEHNR, FQNEAQ (reference sequence). V was pared by 0 bases and J by 8 bases, with 17 bases between. This CDR3 comprises 16 residues. The CDR3 region has the DNA TGTGCCAGCAGCTTAGCGAGGGCCCTTCCCCCCCATGAGCAGTTCTTC. Protein sequence: CASSLARALPPHEQFF. Full variable domain (missing parts from reference TRBV7-9 and TRBJ2-1): DTGVSQNPRHKITKRGQNVTFRCDPISEHNRLYWYRQTLGQGPEFLTYFQNEAQLEKSRLLSDRFSAERPKGSFSTLEIQRTEQGDSAMYLCASSLARALPPHEQFFGPGTRLTVL.

V is TRBV4-2 and J is TRBJ2-2; perhaps TRBD2 as D (7 bases). Trimming removed 0 bases at V and 6 bases at J, with 14 bases between. The CDR3 totals 16 residues. Germline V gene lookup returns CDR1 LGHNA and CDR2 YNFKEQ. The CDR3 nucleotides are TGTGCCAGCAGCCAAGATTGGGGGGGCCTATCCGGGGAGCTGTTTTTT. This sequence encodes CASSQDWGGLSGELFF.

The rearrangement joins TRBV4-1 to TRBJ2-7, with 7 positions matching TRBD1. Germline V lookup: CDR1 MGHRA, CDR2 YSYEKL. Trimming at V came to 5 bases and at J to 2 bases, leaving 6 bases not matched to a gene. This CDR3 region has 14 residues. This CDR3 is CASSSRTGPYEQYF. CDR3 DNA sequence: TGCGCCAGCAGCTCCAGGACAGGACCCTACGAGCAGTACTTC.

The genes are TRBV9 and TRBJ1-2; the D is unclear. Germline-derived CDR1 and CDR2 are SGDLS and YYNGEE. V was cut by 0 bases and J by 0 bases, with 6 bases left in between. The CDR3 totals 14 residues. The CDR3: CASSVESTNYGYTF. The CDR3 DNA reads TGTGCCAGCAGCGTAGAATCCACTAACTATGGCTACACCTTC.

The count of this clone is one. The chain has TRBV7-2 and TRBJ1-2; D is unresolved. The CDR3 sequence is 14 residues long. V was shortened by 1 base and J by 7 bases, with 13 bases between the two germline ends. Looked up from germline, CDR1 is SGHTA and CDR2 is FQGNSA. In nucleotides, the CDR3 is TGTGCCAGCAGCTTAGTGGCCGGGTTTGGTGGCTACACCTTC. Amino acids: CASSLVAGFGGYTF.